This TCR beta chain came from a study of T cell repertoires in cytomegalovirus infection. Via MiXCR, TCRdb re-called the reads, giving one row per CDR3 protein. This table has around 750,000 distinct CDR3 sequences, 30% to 35% appearing once. Turning to this clonotype: The antigen is unknown.

V shed 1 base and J 2 bases; nucleotides not matched to a gene: 6. This CDR3 contains 16 residues. Germline values: CDR1 DFQATT, CDR2 SNEGSKA (reference sequence). This rearrangement joins TRBV20-1 to TRBJ2-1; TRBD2 agrees at 9 bases. The receptor was isolated from a human donor in good health (CMV status not recorded). Some clones in this sample may be carry-over from other donors' samples. This sample comprised cultured CD8+ T cells from PBMCs, obtained from culture after CMV antigen stimulation. CDR3 region: CSARAGAGGTYNEQFF. The DNA for the CDR3 is TGCAGTGCTAGAGCTGGGGCGGGGGGGACCTACAATGAGCAGTTCTTC.